This TCR beta chain stems from a study of cytomegalovirus exposure and HLA in healthy donors. Study-level findings and limits: The Asian-associated ancestry cluster reportedly had fewer N-insertions than the approximately 610-donor mean in a later analysis. Researchers left out some V segments, among them TRBV6-2 and TRBV6-3, as indistinguishable.

About this clone itself: Its specificity is not known.

From germline, CDR1 is SGDLS and CDR2 YYNGEE. V trimming: 4 bases; J trimming: 4 bases; junction bases outside the gene matches: 5. There are 14 residues in the CDR3. In the PCR, 60 Vbeta and 13 Jbeta primers were used. Assay: immunoSEQ multiplex PCR; the TCRdb copy retains only in-frame clones and omits some. The repertoire holds 150,000 to 200,000 clones, roughly 79% seen once, with roughly 0.99% in the top ten. Sequencing used PBMCs. This sequence joins TRBV9 and TRBJ1-5; 7 bases fit TRBD1. The TCR originated in a woman aged 35 to 49 in good health and CMV-seronegative. The CDR3 reads CASSSGQANQPQHF. DNA of the CDR3: TGTGCCAGCAGCTCTGGACAGGCGAATCAGCCCCAGCATTTT.